The entry that follows covers one T cell receptor (beta chain) sequence. Its antigen remains unidentified. Both TRBC1 and TRBC2 were covered by a beta constant-region primer of two equimolar oligonucleotides. The ligated cDNA underwent four PCR rounds using SP2 and nested alpha and beta constant-region primers. TCRdb reprocessed the UMI-ligation and nested PCR reads with MiXCR, giving one entry per CDR3 protein. Of roughly 130,000 distinct CDR3 sequences detected, over 30% appear once; the ten largest clones hold less than 1%. This sample was included in a study of naive and memory T cell subsets. Study-wide results and caveats: Expression changes during T cell differentiation may affect RNA-based TCR counts. Over 90% of naive TCR sequences appeared only once after error correction, unlike memory subsets.

Trimming took off 0 bases at V and 8 bases at J, with 12 bases between the two ends. Looked up from germline, CDR1 is SGHRS and CDR2 is YFSETQ. The length of the CDR3 is 14 residues. Four subsets defined by CD45RA and CD27 were sorted after CD3, CD4, CD8 and live/dead staining. Sequenced sample: central memory CD4+ T cells from blood. This TCR was recovered from a human donor in good health. V and J are TRBV5-1 and TRBJ2-1, with D hard to call. CDR3 protein: CASSLDGRRDEQFF. In DNA form, the CDR3 reads TGCGCCAGCAGCTTGGACGGTCGGCGCGATGAGCAGTTCTTC.